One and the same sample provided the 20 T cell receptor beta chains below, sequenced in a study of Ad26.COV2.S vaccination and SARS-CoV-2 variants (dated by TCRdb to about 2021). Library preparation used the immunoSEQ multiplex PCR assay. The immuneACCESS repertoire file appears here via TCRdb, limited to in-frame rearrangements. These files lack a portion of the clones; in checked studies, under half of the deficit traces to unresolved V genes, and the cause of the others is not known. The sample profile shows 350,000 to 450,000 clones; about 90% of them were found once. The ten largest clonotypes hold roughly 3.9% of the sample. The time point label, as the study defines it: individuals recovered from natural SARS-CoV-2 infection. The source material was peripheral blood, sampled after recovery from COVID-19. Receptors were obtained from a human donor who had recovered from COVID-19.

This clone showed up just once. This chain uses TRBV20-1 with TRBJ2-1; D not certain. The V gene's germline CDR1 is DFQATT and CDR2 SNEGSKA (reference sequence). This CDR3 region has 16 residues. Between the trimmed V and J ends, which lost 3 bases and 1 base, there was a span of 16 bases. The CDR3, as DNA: TGCAGTGCTAGTTTTCGTCGGATCACATCCTACAATGAGCAGTTCTTC. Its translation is CSASFRRITSYNEQFF.

Here the CDR3 DNA reads TGTGCCACCAGCAGAGGGTTTGGAGGGGCAGATACGCAGTATTTT. This gives the protein CATSRGFGGADTQYF. The chain is built from TRBV15 and TRBJ2-3, with D possibly being TRBD2 (6 bases). Germline V gives CDR1 LNHNV, CDR2 YYDKDF (reference sequence). Trimming removed 1 base from V and 4 bases from J, with 12 bases in between. This CDR3 contains 15 residues. The full variable domain, rest sourced from reference TRBV15 and TRBJ2-3, is DAMVIQNPRYQVTQFGKPVTLSCSQTLNHNVMYWYQQKSSQAPKLLFHYYDKDFNNEADTPDNFQSRRPNTSFCFLDIRSPGLGDTAMYLCATSRGFGGADTQYFGPGTRLTVL.

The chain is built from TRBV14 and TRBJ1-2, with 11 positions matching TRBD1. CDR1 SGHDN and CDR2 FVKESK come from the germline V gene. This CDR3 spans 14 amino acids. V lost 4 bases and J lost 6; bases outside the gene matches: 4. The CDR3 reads CASSPRTGGDGYTF. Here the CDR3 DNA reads TGTGCCAGCAGCCCCCGGACAGGGGGCGATGGCTACACCTTC.

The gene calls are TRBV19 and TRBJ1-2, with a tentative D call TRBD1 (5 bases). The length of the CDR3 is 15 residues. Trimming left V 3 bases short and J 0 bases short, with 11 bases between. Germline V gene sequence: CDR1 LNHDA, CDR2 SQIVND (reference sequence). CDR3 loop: CASSIYGGSNYGYTF. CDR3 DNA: TGTGCCAGTAGTATCTACGGGGGATCTAACTATGGCTACACCTTC.

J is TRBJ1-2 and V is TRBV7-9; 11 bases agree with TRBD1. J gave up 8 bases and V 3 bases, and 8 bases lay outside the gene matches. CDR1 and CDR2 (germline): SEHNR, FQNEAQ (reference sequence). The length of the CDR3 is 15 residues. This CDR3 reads CASSFGDRGLGGYTF. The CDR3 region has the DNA TGTGCCAGCAGCTTCGGGGACAGGGGGTTAGGGGGCTACACCTTC.

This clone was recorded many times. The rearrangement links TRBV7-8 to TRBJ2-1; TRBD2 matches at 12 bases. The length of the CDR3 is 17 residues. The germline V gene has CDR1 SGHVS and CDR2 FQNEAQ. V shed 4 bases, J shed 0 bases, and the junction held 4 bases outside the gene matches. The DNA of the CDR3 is TGTGCCAGCAGCTACCCTAGCGGGGGGGCCTCCTACAATGAGCAGTTCTTC. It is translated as CASSYPSGGASYNEQFF.

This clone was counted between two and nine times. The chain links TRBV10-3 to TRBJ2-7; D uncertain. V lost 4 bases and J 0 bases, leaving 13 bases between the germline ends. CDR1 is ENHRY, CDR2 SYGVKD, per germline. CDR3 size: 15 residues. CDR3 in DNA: TGTGCCATCAGTGCATGGCAGGTCGGCTCCTACGAGCAGTACTTC. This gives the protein CAISAWQVGSYEQYF.

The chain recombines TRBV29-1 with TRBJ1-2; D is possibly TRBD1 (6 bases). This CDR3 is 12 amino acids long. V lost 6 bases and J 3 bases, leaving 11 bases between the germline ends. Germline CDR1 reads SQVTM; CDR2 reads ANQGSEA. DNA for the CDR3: TGCAGCGTGCAGGGGAGTGACTATGGCTACACCTTC. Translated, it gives CSVQGSDYGYTF. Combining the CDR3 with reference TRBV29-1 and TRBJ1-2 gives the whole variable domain SAVISQKPSRDICQRGTSLTIQCQVDSQVTMMFWYRQQPGQSLTLIATANQGSEATYESGFVIDKFPISRPNLTFSTLTVSNMSPEDSSIYLCSVQGSDYGYTFGSGTRLTVV.

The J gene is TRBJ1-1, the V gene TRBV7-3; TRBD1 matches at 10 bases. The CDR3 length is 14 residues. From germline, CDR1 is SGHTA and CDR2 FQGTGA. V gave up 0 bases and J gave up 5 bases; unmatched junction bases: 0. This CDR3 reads CASSLTGQGTEAFF. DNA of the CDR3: TGTGCCAGCAGCTTAACGGGACAGGGGACTGAAGCTTTCTTT.

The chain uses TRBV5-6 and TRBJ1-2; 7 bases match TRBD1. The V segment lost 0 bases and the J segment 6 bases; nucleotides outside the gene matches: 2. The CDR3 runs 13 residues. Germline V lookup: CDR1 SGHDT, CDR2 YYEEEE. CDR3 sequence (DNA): TGTGCCAGCAGCTTGGCCACAGGGGATGGCTACACCTTC. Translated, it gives CASSLATGDGYTF.

The CDR3 region has the DNA TGTGCCAGCAGCTCCCGGGGGGGAGCGGGGCATTCGTACGAGCAGTACTTC. Its translation is CASSSRGGAGHSYEQYF. This chain uses TRBV5-4 with TRBJ2-7; 8 positions agree with TRBD2. Germline lookup yields CDR1 SGHNT and CDR2 YYREEE (reference sequence). The length of the CDR3 is 17 residues. Trimming removed 3 bases from V and 4 bases from J; junction bases left unmatched: 15.

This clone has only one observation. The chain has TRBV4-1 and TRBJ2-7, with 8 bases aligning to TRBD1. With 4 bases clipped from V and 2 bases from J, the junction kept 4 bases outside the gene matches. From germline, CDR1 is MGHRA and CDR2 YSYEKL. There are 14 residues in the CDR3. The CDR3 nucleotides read TGCGCCAGCAGCCCGGGACAGGACCCCTACGAGCAGTACTTC. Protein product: CASSPGQDPYEQYF.

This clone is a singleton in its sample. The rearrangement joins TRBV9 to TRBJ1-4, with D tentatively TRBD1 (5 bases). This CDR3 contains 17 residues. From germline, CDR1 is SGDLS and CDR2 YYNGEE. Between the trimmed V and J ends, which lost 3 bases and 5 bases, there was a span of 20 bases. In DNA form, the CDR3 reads TGTGCCAGCAGCGCACAACAGAGTCGACAGAAGAATGAAAAACTGTTTTTT. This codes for CASSAQQSRQKNEKLFF.

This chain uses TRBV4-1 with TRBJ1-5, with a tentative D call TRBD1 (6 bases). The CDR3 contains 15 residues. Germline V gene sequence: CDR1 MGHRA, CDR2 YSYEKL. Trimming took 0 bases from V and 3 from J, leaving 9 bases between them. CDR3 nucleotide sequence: TGCGCCAGCAGCCAAGAACAGGGCATCAATCAGCCCCAGCATTTT. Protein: CASSQEQGINQPQHF.

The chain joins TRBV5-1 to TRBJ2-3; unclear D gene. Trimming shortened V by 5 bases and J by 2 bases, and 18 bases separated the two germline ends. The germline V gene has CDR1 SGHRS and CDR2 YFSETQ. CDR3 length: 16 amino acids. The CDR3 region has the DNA TGCGCCAGCAGGCGTACTATGGAGCGAGACACAGATACGCAGTATTTT. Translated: CASRRTMERDTDTQYF.

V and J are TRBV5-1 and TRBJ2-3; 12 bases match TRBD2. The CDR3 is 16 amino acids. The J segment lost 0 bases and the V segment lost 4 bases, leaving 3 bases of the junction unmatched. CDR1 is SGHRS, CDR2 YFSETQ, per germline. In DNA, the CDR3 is TGCGCCAGCAGCGTGACTAGCGGGAGTAGCACAGATACGCAGTATTTT. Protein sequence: CASSVTSGSSTDTQYF.

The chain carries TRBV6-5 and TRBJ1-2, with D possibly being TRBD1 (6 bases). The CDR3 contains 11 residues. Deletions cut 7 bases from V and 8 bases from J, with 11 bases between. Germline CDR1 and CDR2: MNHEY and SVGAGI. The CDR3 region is CASNSGVGYTF. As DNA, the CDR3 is TGTGCCAGCAATTCAGGGGTGGGCTACACCTTC.

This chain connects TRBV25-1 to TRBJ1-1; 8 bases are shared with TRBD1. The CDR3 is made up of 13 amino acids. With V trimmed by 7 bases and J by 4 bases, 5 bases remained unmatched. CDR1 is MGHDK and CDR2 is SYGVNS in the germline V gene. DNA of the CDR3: TGTGCCAGCAATTCAGGGGGCTTCACTGAAGCTTTCTTT. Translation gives CASNSGGFTEAFF.

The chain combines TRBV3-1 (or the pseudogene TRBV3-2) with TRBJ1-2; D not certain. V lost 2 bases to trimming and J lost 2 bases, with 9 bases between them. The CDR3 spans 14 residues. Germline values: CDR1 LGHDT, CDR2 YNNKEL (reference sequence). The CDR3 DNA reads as TGTGCCAGCAGCCAACAGATACCCAACTATGGCTACACCTTC. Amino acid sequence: CASSQQIPNYGYTF.

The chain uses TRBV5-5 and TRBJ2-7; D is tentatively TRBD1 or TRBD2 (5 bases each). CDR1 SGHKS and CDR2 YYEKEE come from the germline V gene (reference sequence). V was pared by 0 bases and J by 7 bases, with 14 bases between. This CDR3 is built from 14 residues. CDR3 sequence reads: CASSLVRGSLEQYF. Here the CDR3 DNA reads TGTGCCAGCAGCTTGGTGAGGGGAAGCTTGGAGCAGTACTTC.